The 18 T cell receptor beta chains below come from one sample, sequenced in a study of blood T cell repertoires in COVID-19. TCRdb keeps only in-frame clones here, not all; method: immunoSEQ multiplex PCR. The repertoire holds about 270,000 clones, more than 80% seen once, with under 2.5% in the top ten. The material sequenced was PBMCs or T cells enriched from blood (not recorded which). The source of these receptors is a woman aged 18-30 years who had recovered from COVID-19.

The chain uses TRBV27 and TRBJ1-2; no definite D call. The V end was cut by 0 bases, the J end by 4 bases, with 9 bases between. This CDR3 has 14 amino acids. Per the germline V gene, CDR1 is MNHEY and CDR2 is SMNVEV (reference sequence). The CDR3 DNA reads TGTGCCAGCAGTTTATCTACAGAAGGCTATGGCTACACCTTC. It specifies CASSLSTEGYGYTF.

This clone was detected only a few times. This chain links TRBV7-8 with TRBJ1-5; 8 positions match TRBD1. The CDR3 runs 17 residues. Germline CDR1 and CDR2: SGHVS and FQNEAQ. Trimming removed 3 bases from V and 0 bases from J; junction bases left unmatched: 7. The CDR3 protein is CASSFEDRVNSNQPQHF. CDR3 in DNA: TGTGCCAGCAGCTTTGAGGACAGGGTCAATAGCAATCAGCCCCAGCATTTT.

V and J are TRBV5-1 and TRBJ1-2; 12 bases are shared with TRBD1. J gave up 6 bases and V 5 bases, and 5 bases lay outside the gene matches. This CDR3 contains 14 residues. Germline V lookup: CDR1 SGHRS, CDR2 YFSETQ. CDR3 DNA sequence: TGCGCCAGCAGTGGGACAGGGGGCTGGGATGGCTACACCTTC. Protein product: CASSGTGGWDGYTF.

This sequence joins TRBV19 and TRBJ2-2; 8 positions match TRBD2. The length of the CDR3 is 15 residues. V dropped 3 bases and J dropped 4; count of bases not matched to a gene: 4. The V gene's germline CDR1 is LNHDA and CDR2 SQIVND (reference sequence). CDR3 amino acids: CASSMGGGSTGELFF. DNA for the CDR3: TGTGCCAGTAGTATGGGCGGGGGGAGCACCGGGGAGCTGTTTTTT.

The chain recombines TRBV12-3 or TRBV12-4 with TRBJ1-2; no clear D. CDR3 length: 13 amino acids. The V and J ends lost 2 bases and 6 bases respectively, with 10 bases between them. In DNA form, the CDR3 reads TGTGCCAGCAGTTTAACGGCCGGGGATGGCTACACCTTC. This encodes CASSLTAGDGYTF.

The chain couples TRBV7-9 to TRBJ1-1; TRBD1 might be the D (5 bases). Trimming took off 5 bases at V and 0 bases at J, with 13 bases between the two ends. The CDR3 consists of 15 residues. Germline values: CDR1 SEHNR, CDR2 FQNEAQ (reference sequence). In DNA, the CDR3 is TGTGCCAGCAGCCGGGCACAGGTTCTGAACACTGAAGCTTTCTTT. The encoded protein is CASSRAQVLNTEAFF.

This clone was counted once. The chain is built from TRBV9 and TRBJ2-7, with TRBD1 matching 9 bases. Per germline, CDR1 SGDLS and CDR2 YYNGEE. The CDR3 length is 13 residues. The V and J ends lost 3 bases and 6 bases, in that order; junction bases with no gene match: 4. The CDR3, as DNA: TGTGCCAGCAGCGGGACAGGGGTGAGCGAGCAGTACTTC. This codes for CASSGTGVSEQYF.

This chain uses TRBV6-1 with TRBJ1-1; no definite D call. V lost 3 bases to trimming and J lost 1 base, with 9 bases between them. This CDR3 has 14 residues. Germline values: CDR1 MNHNS, CDR2 SASEGT. The CDR3 DNA sequence: TGTGCCAGCAGTGAGTTCGTACAGAACACTGAAGCTTTCTTT. Its protein is CASSEFVQNTEAFF.

The CDR3 is CASSHNADTEAFF. The DNA for the CDR3 is TGTGCCAGCTCACACAACGCAGACACTGAAGCTTTCTTT. V usage is TRBV18 and J usage is TRBJ1-1; D ambiguous. This CDR3 contains 13 residues. Trimming removed 4 bases from V and 3 bases from J, with 9 bases in between. CDR1 is KGHSH and CDR2 is LQKENI in the germline V gene.

V and J are TRBV3-1 (or the pseudogene TRBV3-2) and TRBJ2-1, with 9 bases lining up with TRBD2. CDR3 length: 17 residues. In germline, CDR1 is LGHDT, CDR2 YNNKEL (reference sequence). Unmatched junction bases numbered 4, after V lost 1 base and J lost 0 bases. In DNA form, the CDR3 reads TGTGCCAGCAGCCAAGTGAGTAGCGGGAGCTCCTACAATGAGCAGTTCTTC. Translated, it gives CASSQVSSGSSYNEQFF.

CDR3 region: CSVVQGHNTEAFF. Here the CDR3 DNA reads TGCAGCGTAGTTCAGGGGCATAACACTGAAGCTTTCTTT. This chain joins TRBV29-1 and TRBJ1-1; weak D call: TRBD1 (6 bases). The ends were cut back, 6 bases at V and 2 bases at J, with 13 bases in the middle. Germline lookup yields CDR1 SQVTM and CDR2 ANQGSEA. This CDR3 is 13 amino acids long.

The chain carries TRBV9 and TRBJ1-2; no firm D call. The CDR3 sequence is 14 residues long. V was shortened by 0 bases and J by 1 base, with 7 bases between the two germline ends. CDR1 SGDLS and CDR2 YYNGEE come from the germline V gene. Written as DNA, the CDR3 is TGTGCCAGCAGCGTAGAACAGTTTAACTATGGCTACACCTTC. The encoded protein is CASSVEQFNYGYTF.

This chain connects TRBV15 to TRBJ2-6; 7 bases line up with TRBD1. V shed 2 bases, J shed 2 bases, and the junction held 3 bases outside the gene matches. The CDR3 covers 16 residues. Germline V gene sequence: CDR1 LNHNV, CDR2 YYDKDF (reference sequence). The CDR3 protein is CATSRLTGPGANVLTF. For the CDR3, the DNA is TGTGCCACCAGCAGACTGACAGGGCCTGGGGCCAACGTCCTGACTTTC.

This clone was seen only a few times. The chain carries TRBV5-1 and TRBJ1-5; D is uncertain. V was clipped by 0 bases and J by 7 bases, with 8 bases between them. The CDR3 loop spans 13 amino acids. Germline lookup yields CDR1 SGHRS and CDR2 YFSETQ. CDR3 region: CASSLVTGQPQHF. CDR3 nucleotide sequence: TGCGCCAGCAGCTTGGTAACGGGACAGCCCCAGCATTTT.

The rearrangement uses TRBV27 and TRBJ1-2, with 9 bases matching TRBD1. The CDR3 contains 16 residues. Germline trimming cut 4 bases from V and 3 bases from J; bases unmatched to any gene: 9. CDR1 is MNHEY and CDR2 is SMNVEV in the germline V gene (reference sequence). The CDR3 coding sequence is TGTGCCAGCAGTTCAGACAGGGGGGAAAAAGACTATGGCTACACCTTC. Encoded protein: CASSSDRGEKDYGYTF.

In its sample, this clone was seen a few times. The V and J genes are TRBV2 and TRBJ2-3; D perhaps matches TRBD2 (6 bases). Looked up from germline, CDR1 is SNHLY and CDR2 is FYNNEI. V shed 1 base and J shed 12 bases, with 23 bases lying between them. The CDR3 runs 16 residues. The CDR3 nucleotides read TGTGCCAGCAGTGAAGGGGGCGGGGCCCGCCCAACCCTCCAGTATTTT. It is translated as CASSEGGGARPTLQYF.

The V gene is TRBV23-1, the J gene TRBJ1-6; TRBD1 matches 10 bases. TRBV23-1 is labeled an ORF, and its function is uncertain. This CDR3 contains 16 residues. The V and J ends lost 2 bases and 9 bases, in that order; junction bases with no gene match: 7. The CDR3 DNA follows: TGCGCCAGCAGTCAAGCCTCCGGGACAGGGGCTTCACCCCTCCACTTT. Its protein product is CASSQASGTGASPLHF.

The chain recombines TRBV10-3 with TRBJ1-2; the D gene is possibly TRBD1 (5 bases). The CDR3 sequence is 14 residues long. The germline CDR1 and CDR2 sequences are ENHRY and SYGVKD. The V end lost 3 bases, the J end lost 8 bases, and 16 bases lay between the germline ends. CDR3 nucleotide sequence: TGTGCCATCAGTGATTCAAAGGGAAGGGGCGGCTACACCTTC. As protein: CAISDSKGRGGYTF.